This is a list of T cell receptor beta chains from one sample in a study of neurological immune-mediated disorders. TCRdb recomputed calls from the 5' RACE reads with MiXCR, one row per CDR3 protein. The table records 65,000 to 75,000 distinct CDR3 sequences, roughly 5.6% of them present only once. The material sequenced was PBMCs. These receptors came from a human donor with multiple sclerosis. The donor label of this sample is uncertain. Each CDR3 is given with its conserved first and last residue. Each record gives: V gene, clone size, D gene, J gene, CDR3 DNA, CDR3 protein. The D gene is left open where the match is weak. Clone size is not always given. Where it is, it says once, few, many or a class for expanded clones.

v_call: TRBV18
clone_size: many
d_call: .
j_call: TRBJ2-7
cdr3_nt: TGTGCCAGCTCACTATTCCGGGACGAGCAGTACTTC
cdr3_aa: CASSLFRDEQYF

v_call: TRBV20-1
clone_size: .
d_call: .
j_call: TRBJ2-4
cdr3_nt: TGCAGTGCTAGAGATCGGCTTCGGAAAAACATTCAGTACTTC
cdr3_aa: CSARDRLRKNIQYF

v_call: TRBV12-3/TRBV12-4
clone_size: many
d_call: .
j_call: TRBJ1-5
cdr3_nt: TGTGCCAGCAGTTGGGGAGGGGTTTCGGGCAATCAGCCCCAGCATTTT
cdr3_aa: CASSWGGVSGNQPQHF

v_call: TRBV2
clone_size: many
d_call: .
j_call: TRBJ1-2
cdr3_nt: TGTGCCAGCAGTGAAGTGGCAGGGAACTATGGCTACACCTTC
cdr3_aa: CASSEVAGNYGYTF

v_call: TRBV5-1
clone_size: many
d_call: TRBD1
j_call: TRBJ2-7
cdr3_nt: TGCGCCAGCAGCCCGACAGGGTCTTTCTACGAGCAGTACTTC
cdr3_aa: CASSPTGSFYEQYF

v_call: TRBV7-2
clone_size: many
d_call: .
j_call: TRBJ1-3
cdr3_nt: TGTGCCAGCAGCTTGTTTACTGACAGCGTCTCTGGAAACACCATATATTTT
cdr3_aa: CASSLFTDSVSGNTIYF

v_call: TRBV4-1
clone_size: many
d_call: .
j_call: TRBJ2-2
cdr3_nt: TGCGCCAGCAGCCAAGGTGGAGCCACCACCGGGGAGCTGTTTTTT
cdr3_aa: CASSQGGATTGELFF

v_call: TRBV5-6
clone_size: many
d_call: .
j_call: TRBJ1-1
cdr3_nt: TGTGCCAGCCGCGATACCGGGACGGACCACACTGAAGCTTTCTTT
cdr3_aa: CASRDTGTDHTEAFF

v_call: TRBV20-1
clone_size: many
d_call: TRBD2
j_call: TRBJ2-7
cdr3_nt: TGCAGTGCCCTCCATGGGGGGACTAGTGACGAGCAGTACTTC
cdr3_aa: CSALHGGTSDEQYF

v_call: TRBV7-3
clone_size: many
d_call: .
j_call: TRBJ2-3
cdr3_nt: TGTGCCAGCAGCTTACGGGGGAGCACAGATACGCAGTATTTT
cdr3_aa: CASSLRGSTDTQYF

v_call: TRBV5-1
clone_size: many
d_call: TRBD1
j_call: TRBJ2-2
cdr3_nt: TGCGCCAGCAGAAGGGGGACAGGGGACTCCACCGGGGAGCTGTTTTTT
cdr3_aa: CASRRGTGDSTGELFF

v_call: TRBV4-2
clone_size: many
d_call: .
j_call: TRBJ1-1
cdr3_nt: TGTGCCAGCAGCCAAGCAGGGAACACTGAAGCTTTCTTT
cdr3_aa: CASSQAGNTEAFF

v_call: TRBV10-3
clone_size: many
d_call: .
j_call: TRBJ2-3
cdr3_nt: TGTGCCATCACCCGCGATCCTAGCACAGATACGCAGTATTTT
cdr3_aa: CAITRDPSTDTQYF

v_call: TRBV4-3
clone_size: .
d_call: TRBD2
j_call: TRBJ2-1
cdr3_nt: TGCGCCAGCAGCCGCATACTAGCGCTGGGGGAGGAGCAGTTCTTC
cdr3_aa: CASSRILALGEEQFF

v_call: TRBV20-1
clone_size: many
d_call: .
j_call: TRBJ2-5
cdr3_nt: TGCAGTGCTACAGGGAGAAGTGAGACCCAGTACTTC
cdr3_aa: CSATGRSETQYF

v_call: TRBV4-1
clone_size: many
d_call: TRBD1
j_call: TRBJ2-7
cdr3_nt: TGCGCCAGCAGCTCTCGACAGGGTGACTACTCCTACGAGCAGTACTTC
cdr3_aa: CASSSRQGDYSYEQYF

v_call: TRBV20-1
clone_size: many
d_call: .
j_call: TRBJ2-2
cdr3_nt: TGCAGCGCCCCGGAGTTCACCGGGGAGCTGTTTTTT
cdr3_aa: CSAPEFTGELFF

v_call: TRBV14
clone_size: many
d_call: TRBD2
j_call: TRBJ2-3
cdr3_nt: TGTGCCAGCGAGGAGCTAGCGGGGTGCATTAGCACAGATACGCAGTATTTT
cdr3_aa: CASEELAGCISTDTQYF

v_call: TRBV7-3
clone_size: many
d_call: .
j_call: TRBJ1-4
cdr3_nt: TGTGCCAGCAGCTGGGGCCCGGGAGAAAAACTGTTTTTT
cdr3_aa: CASSWGPGEKLFF

v_call: TRBV6-5
clone_size: many
d_call: TRBD1
j_call: TRBJ2-2
cdr3_nt: TGTGCCAGCAGTTCCCTTGCTTGGACAGGGGACACCGGGGAGCTGTTTTTT
cdr3_aa: CASSSLAWTGDTGELFF

v_call: TRBV9
clone_size: few
d_call: TRBD1
j_call: TRBJ1-6
cdr3_nt: TGTGCCAGCAGCCCTGGGACAGGGGATAATTCACCCCTCCACTTT
cdr3_aa: CASSPGTGDNSPLHF

v_call: TRBV7-9
clone_size: many
d_call: .
j_call: TRBJ1-2
cdr3_nt: TGTGCCAGCAGCTTGGGCCCCGGGCCCAAATATGGCTACACCTTC
cdr3_aa: CASSLGPGPKYGYTF

v_call: TRBV20-1
clone_size: many
d_call: .
j_call: TRBJ2-7
cdr3_nt: TGCAGTGCTGCCTTGCGGGGCGAGCAGTACTTC
cdr3_aa: CSAALRGEQYF

v_call: TRBV5-5
clone_size: many
d_call: .
j_call: TRBJ1-5
cdr3_nt: TGTGCCAGCAGGGTCACAGTGTCAAGTCAGCCCCAGCATTTT
cdr3_aa: CASRVTVSSQPQHF

v_call: TRBV20-1
clone_size: many
d_call: TRBD1
j_call: TRBJ2-7
cdr3_nt: TGCAGTGCTAGGACCCCAGGGACAGGGGGCGACGAGCAGTACTTC
cdr3_aa: CSARTPGTGGDEQYF

v_call: TRBV20-1
clone_size: many
d_call: .
j_call: TRBJ2-7
cdr3_nt: TGCAGTGCCCGCGGTCCTAGCTACGAGCAGTACTTC
cdr3_aa: CSARGPSYEQYF

v_call: TRBV5-1
clone_size: many
d_call: .
j_call: TRBJ1-2
cdr3_nt: TGCGCCAGCAACTTGGACGCCTCGGGCTATGGCTACACCTTC
cdr3_aa: CASNLDASGYGYTF

v_call: TRBV2
clone_size: many
d_call: TRBD2
j_call: TRBJ2-7
cdr3_nt: TGTGCCAGCACTCAGCGGGAGATGACAGGTACCTACGAGCAGTACTTC
cdr3_aa: CASTQREMTGTYEQYF